This entry describes one T cell receptor (beta chain). Its specificity is not known. Sequencing in the ViraFEST assay came after antigen-specific CD4+ T cells had been expanded with viral peptide pools, which were used to stimulate PBMC. Once cultured for 10 to 11 days, the cells underwent separation to obtain CD4+ T cells. Either the mRNA-1273 or the BNT162b2 vaccine was given to participants as two doses. Every well got a few million PBMC, which were grown with 10 IU/ml IL-2 and 8.5 to 10 ug/ml peptides. The authors replaced half the medium with IL-2 medium on days 3 and 7. Trimming cost V 7 bases and J 7 bases, with 11 bases left between them. This CDR3 comprises 11 residues. Germline V gives CDR1 SGHNT, CDR2 YYREEE (reference sequence). These data belong to a study of vaccination effects on CD4 cells after COVID-19. Overall study context: Post-vaccine specimens arrived a median 72 days past the second dose.

The table came from immunoSEQ multiplex PCR; TCRdb's copy has only in-frame clones and leaves some out. The sample carries 25,000 or so clones, around four fifths recorded once. The TCR originated in a human donor who received a COVID-19 vaccine. The rearrangement links TRBV5-4 to TRBJ2-5; TRBD1 is a possible D gene (5 bases). The material was CD4+ T cells from PBMCs cultured with SARS-CoV-2 spike peptides, obtained after COVID-19 vaccination. Here the CDR3 DNA reads TGTGCCAGCTGGTCCCAGGGGACCCAGTACTTC. It yields the protein CASWSQGTQYF.